These 13 T cell receptor beta chains originate from one sample sequenced in a study of T-cell reconstitution after alpha-beta-depleted transplantation in children. Unique molecular identifiers were used to barcode this TCRbeta library. TCRdb reprocessed the PCR reads via MiXCR and lists one record per CDR3 protein. The profile shows some 140,000 distinct CDR3 sequences, roughly 9% of them singletons. The sample was PBMCs, mostly from graft donor cells, taken 180 days after TCRalphabeta/CD19-depleted stem cell transplant. These receptors were taken from a girl in the first two years of life who had a stem cell transplant for combined immunodeficiency, so the T cells may come from the graft donor.

The chain combines TRBV6-5 with TRBJ2-2, with 7 bases aligning to TRBD1. The CDR3 consists of 14 residues. Germline trimming cut 4 bases from V and 6 bases from J; bases unmatched to any gene: 5. CDR1 MNHEY and CDR2 SVGAGI come from the germline V gene. CDR3 DNA sequence: TGTGCCAGCAGTTTTACGAGGGGGCCCGGGGAGCTGTTTTTT. It specifies CASSFTRGPGELFF.

The table lists this clonotype with a few counts. The rearrangement uses TRBV24-1 and TRBJ2-7; unclear D gene. With 6 bases removed from V and 0 bases from J, the gap between germline ends came to 8 bases. Germline CDR1 KGHDR, CDR2 SFDVKD. The CDR3 is made up of 13 amino acids. In DNA form, the CDR3 reads TGTGCCACCAGTTACGGTCCCTCCTACGAGCAGTACTTC. Translation gives CATSYGPSYEQYF.

This clonotype has only a few counts. The V call is TRBV6-5, the J call TRBJ2-7, with D possibly called TRBD1 or TRBD2 (5 bases each). The CDR3 sequence is 16 residues long. The V gene's germline CDR1 is MNHEY and CDR2 SVGAGI. Trimming shortened V by 2 bases and J by 6 bases, and 20 bases separated the two germline ends. The CDR3 loop is CASSYERVDGAGEQYF. The CDR3 bases are TGTGCCAGCAGTTACGAACGAGTGGACGGGGCTGGCGAGCAGTACTTC.

This clonotype has a handful of counts. The genes are TRBV20-1 and TRBJ2-7; possibly TRBD1 or TRBD2 for D (5 bases each). CDR1 is DFQATT, CDR2 SNEGSKA, per germline (reference sequence). V gave up 5 bases and J gave up 4 bases, with 15 bases separating them. The CDR3 is 13 amino acids. The CDR3 sequence: CSAGDGDTYEQYF. CDR3 coding DNA: TGCAGTGCTGGGGACGGTGATACTTACGAGCAGTACTTC.

The sample holds a few counts of this clonotype. The chain couples TRBV10-3 to TRBJ2-5; 8 positions match TRBD1. The CDR3 is 13 amino acids. J was trimmed by 4 bases and V by 10 bases; bases with no gene match: 8. Germline CDR1 reads ENHRY; CDR2 reads SYGVKD. The CDR3 region has the DNA TGTGCCACCTCGGACAGGGTAATAGAGACCCAGTACTTC. This sequence encodes CATSDRVIETQYF.

The chain couples TRBV10-3 to TRBJ1-1; no clear D gene. The CDR3 has 19 amino acids. Trimming removed 4 bases from V and 1 base from J, with 25 bases in between. Germline V gene sequence: CDR1 ENHRY, CDR2 SYGVKD. CDR3 sequence: CAISGSPREGLFGNTEAFF. The CDR3 DNA sequence: TGTGCCATCAGTGGGAGCCCGAGGGAGGGTCTTTTCGGGAACACTGAAGCTTTCTTT.

The chain is built from TRBV15 and TRBJ1-2; D is uncertain. CDR1 LNHNV and CDR2 YYDKDF come from the germline V gene (reference sequence). Trimming left V 0 bases short and J 2 bases short, with 10 bases between. The CDR3 spans 15 residues. This chain's CDR3 is CATSRDLGFNYGYTF. The DNA of the CDR3 is TGTGCCACCAGCAGAGATCTGGGCTTCAACTATGGCTACACCTTC.

This clonotype occurred a few times. The chain carries TRBV20-1 and TRBJ2-1, with a weak D call TRBD2 (6 bases). Trimming took off 2 bases at V and 2 bases at J, with 16 bases between the two ends. Per the germline V gene, CDR1 is DFQATT and CDR2 is SNEGSKA (reference sequence). The CDR3 is made up of 16 amino acids. This CDR3 is CSARNLGGTAYNEQFF. CDR3 sequence (DNA): TGCAGTGCTAGAAATCTAGGCGGGACCGCCTACAATGAGCAGTTCTTC.

This clonotype was picked up a small number of times. The chain uses TRBV20-1 and TRBJ2-7, with D hard to call. The CDR3 totals 15 residues. The germline V gene encodes CDR1 DFQATT and CDR2 SNEGSKA (reference sequence). V gave up 6 bases and J gave up 0 bases, with 18 bases separating them. CDR3 region: CSAPRKDAFSYEQYF. The CDR3 coding sequence is TGCAGTGCCCCCCGAAAGGACGCCTTCTCCTACGAGCAGTACTTC.

This clonotype was seen a handful of times. This rearrangement joins TRBV12-3 or TRBV12-4 to TRBJ2-4, with D possibly being TRBD1 (6 bases). Trimming stripped 1 base from V and 0 bases from J, with 16 bases between. There are 18 residues in the CDR3. The CDR3 protein is CASSLVWDKRLAKNIQYF. The CDR3 nucleotides read TGTGCCAGCAGTTTAGTGTGGGACAAAAGACTAGCCAAAAACATTCAGTACTTC.

The chain carries TRBV5-1 and TRBJ2-5; 8 nucleotides agree with TRBD1. Trimming removed 5 bases from V and 1 base from J; junction bases left unmatched: 4. Germline-derived CDR1 and CDR2 are SGHRS and YFSETQ. CDR3 length: 14 residues. CDR3 loop: CASRQGAVQETQYF. DNA for the CDR3: TGCGCCAGCAGGCAGGGGGCCGTCCAAGAGACCCAGTACTTC. The full variable domain, completed using reference TRBV5-1 and TRBJ2-5, is KAGVTQTPRYLIKTRGQQVTLSCSPISGHRSVSWYQQTPGQGLQFLFEYFSETQRNKGNFPGRFSGRQFSNSRSEMNVSTLELGDSALYLCASRQGAVQETQYFGPGTRLLVL.

This clonotype has a count of ten or more. This chain joins TRBV29-1 and TRBJ2-1, with TRBD2 identical over 8 bases. The CDR3 is made up of 13 amino acids. The V gene end was trimmed by 4 bases and the J gene end by 5 bases; junction bases not matched to a gene: 4. Per germline, CDR1 SQVTM and CDR2 ANQGSEA. The CDR3: CSVAGRAHNEQFF. The CDR3 DNA sequence: TGCAGCGTTGCCGGGAGGGCCCACAATGAGCAGTTCTTC.

This clonotype was seen more than once but under ten times. V is TRBV12-3 or TRBV12-4 and J is TRBJ1-4; 7 bases align to TRBD1. The CDR3 is made up of 16 amino acids. V dropped 1 base and J dropped 6; count of bases not matched to a gene: 8. The CDR3 DNA sequence: TGTGCCAGCAGTTTAGTGCCAGGGGGGAAGGATGAAAAACTGTTTTTT. It is translated as CASSLVPGGKDEKLFF.